This T cell receptor (beta chain) stems from a study of shared clonotypes between healthy human individuals. TCRdb's table, derived via immunoSEQ multiplex PCR, lists solely in-frame clones and lacks some. The top ten hold approximately 0.36% of the sample, which has fewer than 2.5 million clones, 93% seen once. Per the germline V gene, CDR1 is ENHRY and CDR2 is SYGVKD. Trimming took 5 bases from V and 0 from J, leaving 17 bases between them. This CDR3 is built from 18 residues. Material for sequencing was naive CD4+ T cells from PBMCs. The subset was: CD45RA+ positively selected. The chain is built from TRBV10-3 and TRBJ2-6; D not resolved. This clonotype originated in a man aged 18 to 35 in good health. Some clones in this sample may be carry-over from other donors' samples. The CDR3 reads CAISPTHQAPSGANVLTF. CDR3 in DNA: TGTGCCATCAGTCCAACACACCAGGCGCCCTCTGGGGCCAACGTCCTGACTTTC.